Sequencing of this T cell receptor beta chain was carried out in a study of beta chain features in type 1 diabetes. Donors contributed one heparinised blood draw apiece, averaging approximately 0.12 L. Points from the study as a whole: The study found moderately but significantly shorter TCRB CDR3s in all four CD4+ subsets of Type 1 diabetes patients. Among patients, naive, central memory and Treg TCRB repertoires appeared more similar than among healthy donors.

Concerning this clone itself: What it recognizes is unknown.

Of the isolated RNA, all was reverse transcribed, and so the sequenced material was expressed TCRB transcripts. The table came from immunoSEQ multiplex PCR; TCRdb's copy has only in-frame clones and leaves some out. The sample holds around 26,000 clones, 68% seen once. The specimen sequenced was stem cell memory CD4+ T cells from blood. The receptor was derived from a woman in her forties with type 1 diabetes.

Here the CDR3 reads CASSSSRYLSTDTQYF. CDR3 DNA sequence: TGTGCCAGCAGCTCCTCACGCTACCTTAGCACAGATACGCAGTATTTT. The chain carries TRBV11-2 and TRBJ2-3; no firm D call. This CDR3 is 16 amino acids long. V was clipped by 4 bases and J by 0 bases, with 14 bases between them. CDR1 and CDR2 (germline): SGHAT, FQNNGV.